The source of this T cell receptor (beta chain) is a study of metastatic and nonmetastatic thyroid tumors. On the study more broadly: It was across blood and tumor or nodule tissue from malignant and benign thyroid patients that repertoires were compared. General study findings and limits: Relative to benign nodules, malignant thyroid tumors were reportedly characterized by significantly elevated TCR beta diversity in blood and tumor.

Patients had received no treatment of any kind before thyroid surgery. The germline V gene encodes CDR1 DFQATT and CDR2 SNEGSKA (reference sequence). The CDR3 is 14 amino acids. Trimming removed 0 bases at V and 2 bases at J, with 11 bases between. Original data processing: Using the CDR3 differences seen across clinicopathological groups, the authors built a distant-metastasis classifier for papillary thyroid cancer, which was meant to discriminate distant-metastatic patients. From the PCR reads, TCRdb re-called clones with MiXCR. V and J calls and clone size were set by TCRdb, not the authors. This table holds about 16,000 clones, under 15% found once. Ten or more counts support this clone. Its antigen is undetermined.

Sequencing was done on a sample of tumor tissue. This receptor was identified in a female donor with papillary thyroid cancer or a benign thyroid nodule (not recorded which). Some clones in this sample may be carry-over from other donors' samples. The chain uses TRBV20-1 and TRBJ2-7; either TRBD1 or TRBD2 may supply D (5 bases each). DNA of the CDR3: TGCAGTGCTAGAGAGCCAGGGACGACCTACGAGCAGTACTTC. This gives the protein CSAREPGTTYEQYF.